This T cell receptor beta chain comes out of a study of spatial heterogeneity in lung cancer. Germline V lookup: CDR1 SQVTM, CDR2 ANQGSEA. V was pared by 6 bases and J by 2 bases, with 14 bases between. CDR3 length equals 14 residues. This clonotype occurred many times. This beta chain is a stray sequence in a library constructed for alpha chains; its clone size is not meaningful. Specified time point: sample taken at primary tumor resection. The authors sequenced whole RNA from tumor, nontumor lung or frozen PBMC without sorting. MiXCR, run by TCRdb on the 5' RACE reads, gives a single entry per CDR3 protein. This table has some 7,000 distinct CDR3 sequences, under 9% appearing once.

The sample was PBMCs, taken at surgery. The chain carries TRBV29-1 and TRBJ1-5; D is possibly TRBD1 (6 bases). This clonotype was sampled from a male donor with early-stage non-small cell lung cancer. CDR3 region: CSVAEGGGNQPQHF. The CDR3 DNA follows: TGCAGCGTGGCGGAGGGGGGCGGCAATCAGCCCCAGCATTTT.